This T cell receptor (beta chain) was identified during a study of shared clonotypes between healthy human individuals. General study results and limits: The study drew on few donors, limiting represented genetic and exposure-history diversity.

Method: immunoSEQ multiplex PCR; TCRdb's copy keeps in-frame clones and lacks some. Of some 1,100,000 clones in the sample, about four fifths were seen once. A note on this clone: No antigen is known for it.

CDR3 length: 15 amino acids. Per the germline V gene, CDR1 is MNHEY and CDR2 is SMNVEV (reference sequence). V gave up 5 bases and J gave up 1 base, with 15 bases separating them. This clonotype was obtained from a man aged 18 to 35 in good health. Some clones in this sample may be carry-over from other donors' samples. V is TRBV27 and J is TRBJ2-7; D is perhaps TRBD1 (5 bases). The sequenced material came from memory CD4+ T cells from PBMCs. Stated subset: CD45RA-negative fraction. The CDR3 coding sequence is TGTGCCAGCAGTCCCATGCAGGGCCCTTCCTACGAGCAGTACTTC. Translation: CASSPMQGPSYEQYF.